Below are 2 T cell receptor beta chains sequenced from a single sample in a study of cytomegalovirus exposure and HLA in healthy donors. The repertoire was sequenced with immunoSEQ multiplex PCR; TCRdb's copy has only in-frame clones and lacks some. Of some 98,000 clones in the sample, 87% were seen once. Sequencing was carried out using PBMCs. Source of these receptors: a woman aged 25 to 39 in good health and CMV-seronegative.

This chain links TRBV25-1 with TRBJ1-1; D unclear. Germline V CDR1 and CDR2: MGHDK, SYGVNS. Trimming stripped 6 bases from V and 1 base from J, with 6 bases between. This CDR3 contains 12 residues. Here the CDR3 DNA reads TGTGCCAGCAGCCCGGGGAACACTGAAGCTTTCTTT. This gives the protein CASSPGNTEAFF. The entire variable domain, with the rest obtained from reference TRBV25-1 and TRBJ1-1, is as follows: EADIYQTPRYLVIGTGKKITLECSQTMGHDKMYWYQQDPGMELHLIHYSYGVNSTEKGDLSSESTVSRIRTEHFPLTLESARPSHTSQYLCASSPGNTEAFFGQGTRLTVV.

The CDR3 region is CASSFYGGGTYGYTF. For the CDR3, the DNA is TGTGCCAGCAGCTTCTACGGTGGCGGAACCTATGGCTACACCTTC. This chain joins TRBV5-4 and TRBJ1-2; D is undetermined. The CDR3 is 15 amino acids. In germline, CDR1 is SGHNT, CDR2 YYREEE (reference sequence). V was pared by 2 bases and J by 4 bases, with 15 bases between.